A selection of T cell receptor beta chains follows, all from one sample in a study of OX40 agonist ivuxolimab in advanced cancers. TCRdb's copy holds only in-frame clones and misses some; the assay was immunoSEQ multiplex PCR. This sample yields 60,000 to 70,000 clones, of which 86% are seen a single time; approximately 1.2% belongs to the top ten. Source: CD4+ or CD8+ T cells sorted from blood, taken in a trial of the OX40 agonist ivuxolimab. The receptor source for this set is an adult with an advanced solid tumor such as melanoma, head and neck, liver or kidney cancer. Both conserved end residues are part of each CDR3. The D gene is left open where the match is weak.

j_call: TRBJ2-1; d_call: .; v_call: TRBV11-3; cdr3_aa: CASSPTTGKNEQFF; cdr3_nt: TGTGCCAGCAGCCCAACTACCGGAAAAAATGAGCAGTTCTTC
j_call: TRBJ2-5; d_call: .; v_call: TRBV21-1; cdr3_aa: CASSTPRERETQYF; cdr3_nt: TGTGCCAGCAGCACCCCCAGGGAGAGGGAGACCCAGTACTTC
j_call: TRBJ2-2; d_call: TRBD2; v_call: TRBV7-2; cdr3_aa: CASSLATSGSRTGELFF; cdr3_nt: TGTGCCAGCAGCTTAGCAACTAGCGGGAGTCGGACCGGGGAGCTGTTTTTT
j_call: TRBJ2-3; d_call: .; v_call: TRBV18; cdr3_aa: CASSHYKGGGPDTQYF; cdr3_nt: TGTGCCAGCTCACACTATAAAGGAGGAGGACCAGATACGCAGTATTTT
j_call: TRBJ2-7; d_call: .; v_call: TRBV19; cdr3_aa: CASSMGQGDEQYF; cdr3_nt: TGTGCCAGTAGTATGGGGCAGGGCGACGAGCAGTACTTC
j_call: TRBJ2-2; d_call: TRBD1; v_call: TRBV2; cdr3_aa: CASSDRDRILFF; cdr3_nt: TGTGCCAGCAGTGACCGGGACAGGATTCTGTTTTTT
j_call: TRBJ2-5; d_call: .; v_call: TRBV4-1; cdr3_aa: CASSLAERAETQYF; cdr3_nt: TGCGCCAGCAGCCTAGCGGAAAGGGCGGAGACCCAGTACTTC
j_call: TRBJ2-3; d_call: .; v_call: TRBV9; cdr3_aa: CASSQTAGLTDTQYF; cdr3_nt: TGTGCCAGCAGCCAAACAGCGGGCTTAACAGATACGCAGTATTTT
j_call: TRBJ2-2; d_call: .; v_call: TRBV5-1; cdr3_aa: CASEDLASNTGELFF; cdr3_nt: TGCGCCAGCGAGGACCTAGCGTCCAACACCGGGGAGCTGTTTTTT
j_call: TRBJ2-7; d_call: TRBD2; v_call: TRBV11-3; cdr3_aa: CASSLTGRAYEQYF; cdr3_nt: TGTGCCAGCAGCTTGACGGGGAGGGCCTACGAGCAGTACTTC
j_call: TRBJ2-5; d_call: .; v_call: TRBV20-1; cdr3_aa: CSAARLETQYF; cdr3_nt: TGCAGTGCTGCCAGGCTCGAGACCCAGTACTTC
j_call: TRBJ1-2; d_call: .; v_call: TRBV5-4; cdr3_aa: CASSLGLEGLYGYTF; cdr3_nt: TGTGCCAGCAGCTTGGGTCTCGAAGGGCTCTATGGCTACACCTTC
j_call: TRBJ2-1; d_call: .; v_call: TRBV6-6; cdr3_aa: CASNSGTTYNEQFF; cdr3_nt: TGTGCCAGCAACAGCGGAACTACCTACAATGAGCAGTTCTTC
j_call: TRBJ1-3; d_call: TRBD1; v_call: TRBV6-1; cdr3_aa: CASSSGGSGNTIYF; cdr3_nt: TGTGCCAGCAGTTCAGGGGGCTCTGGAAACACCATATATTTT
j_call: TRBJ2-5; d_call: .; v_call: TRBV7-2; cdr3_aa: CASSVAPGSVGDQYF; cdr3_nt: TGTGCCAGCAGCGTTGCCCCCGGGTCCGTCGGTGACCAGTACTTC
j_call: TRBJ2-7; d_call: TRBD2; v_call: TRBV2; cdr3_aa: CASSVTSGSGEQYF; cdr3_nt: TGTGCCAGCAGTGTTACTAGCGGGAGTGGGGAGCAGTACTTC